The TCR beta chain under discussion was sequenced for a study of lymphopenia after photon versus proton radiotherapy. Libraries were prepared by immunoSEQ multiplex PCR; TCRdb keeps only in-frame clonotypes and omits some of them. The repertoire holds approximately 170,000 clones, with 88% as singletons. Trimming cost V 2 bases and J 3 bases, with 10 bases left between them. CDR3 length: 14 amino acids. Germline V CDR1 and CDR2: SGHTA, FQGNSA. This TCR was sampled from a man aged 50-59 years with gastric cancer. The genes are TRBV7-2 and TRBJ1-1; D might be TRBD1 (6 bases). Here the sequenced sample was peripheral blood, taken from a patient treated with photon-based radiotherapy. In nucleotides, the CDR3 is TGTGCCAGCAGCTTAACGGCAGGGGACACTGAAGCTTTCTTT. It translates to CASSLTAGDTEAFF.